The 32 T cell receptor beta chains reported below all come from one sample, sequenced in a study of response to subunit inactivated influenza vaccine. TCRdb used MiXCR to reprocess the RT-PCR reads, holding one entry per CDR3 protein. The table shows 650,000 to 850,000 distinct CDR3 sequences, with 14% occurring only once. Sample: PBMCs from blood, taken around two weeks before vaccination. All receptors come from a man aged 45-65 years who received an inactivated influenza vaccine.

This clonotype was seen a handful of times. This sequence joins TRBV29-1 and TRBJ2-1, with a possible D match to TRBD2 (6 bases). This CDR3 is 14 amino acids long. Per germline, CDR1 SQVTM and CDR2 ANQGSEA. V lost 0 bases and J 6 bases, leaving 12 bases between the germline ends. The CDR3 loop is CSVEERLGVNEQFF. CDR3 bases: TGCAGCGTTGAAGAACGACTAGGTGTCAATGAGCAGTTCTTC.

The chain carries TRBV12-3 or TRBV12-4 and TRBJ2-7; D is unresolved. The V end lost 5 bases, the J end lost 12 bases, and 26 bases lay between the germline ends. This CDR3 is 15 amino acids long. For the CDR3, the DNA is TGTGCCAGCAGTCAACCCCTCGTCCCGGGTCGATCCTTGTACTTC. Translation gives CASSQPLVPGRSLYF.

This clonotype was picked up a small number of times. This rearrangement joins TRBV12-3 or TRBV12-4 to TRBJ1-1; D gene unclear. V gave up 5 bases and J gave up 4 bases, with 11 bases separating them. The CDR3 is 13 residues long. This chain's CDR3 is CASSPHMGTEAFF. The CDR3, as DNA: TGTGCCAGCAGTCCCCACATGGGCACTGAAGCTTTCTTT.

The chain links TRBV29-1 to TRBJ2-2; 9 nucleotides agree with TRBD1. Unmatched junction bases numbered 15, after V lost 6 bases and J lost 4 bases. The CDR3 contains 17 residues. Per the germline V gene, CDR1 is SQVTM and CDR2 is ANQGSEA. In nucleotides, the CDR3 is TGCAGCGTCTCCGGGAAGGGACAGGGTGGGGGCACCGGGGAGCTGTTTTTT. This encodes CSVSGKGQGGGTGELFF.

The gene calls are TRBV6-2 or TRBV6-3 and TRBJ2-1; TRBD2 matches at 12 bases. Per the germline V gene, CDR1 is MNHEY and CDR2 is SVGEGT. The ends lost 6 bases at V and 8 bases at J; junction bases unmatched: 8. The length of the CDR3 is 15 residues. CDR3 nucleotides: TGTGCCAGCAGACCCCTAGCGGGGGGGTTTGATGAGCAGTTCTTC. Amino acids: CASRPLAGGFDEQFF.

The V call is TRBV10-3, the J call TRBJ1-6, with a weak D call TRBD1 (6 bases). Trimming stripped 2 bases from V and 10 bases from J, with 12 bases between. There are 14 residues in the CDR3. CDR1 ENHRY and CDR2 SYGVKD come from the germline V gene. This CDR3 is CAISEEYRDSPLHF. The CDR3 DNA sequence: TGTGCCATCAGTGAGGAATACAGGGACTCACCCCTCCACTTT.

In this sample, this clonotype turned up a few times. The V call is TRBV7-3, the J call TRBJ2-3; no firm D call. There are 14 residues in the CDR3. Between the trimmed V and J ends, which lost 5 bases and 6 bases, there was a span of 15 bases. Germline CDR1 reads SGHTA; CDR2 reads FQGTGA. CDR3 nucleotides: TGTGCCAGCAGCCAGCAGGCCCTGGGGGATACGCAGTATTTT. Residues: CASSQQALGDTQYF.

This rearrangement joins TRBV29-1 to TRBJ2-1; D uncertain. The CDR3 consists of 14 residues. CDR1 and CDR2 (germline): SQVTM, ANQGSEA. Trimming removed 4 bases at V and 5 bases at J, with 15 bases between. CDR3 sequence: CSVGPRNPDNEQFF. The CDR3 coding sequence is TGCAGCGTTGGGCCCAGAAACCCTGACAATGAGCAGTTCTTC.

The chain carries TRBV5-1 and TRBJ2-1; 7 positions match TRBD2. This CDR3 is 16 amino acids long. The V and J ends lost 0 bases and 2 bases, in that order; junction bases with no gene match: 5. CDR1 SGHRS and CDR2 YFSETQ come from the germline V gene. Written as DNA, the CDR3 is TGCGCCAGCAGCTTGGCCGGGGGGTTCACCTACAATGAGCAGTTCTTC. This codes for CASSLAGGFTYNEQFF.

There are a few counts of this clonotype. This chain uses TRBV29-1 with TRBJ2-3, with TRBD1 matching 8 bases. The germline gives CDR1 SQVTM, CDR2 ANQGSEA. With V trimmed by 8 bases and J by 0 bases, 4 bases remained unmatched. This CDR3 has 13 amino acids. Written as DNA, the CDR3 is TGCAGCATAGGACAGGGCAGCACAGATACGCAGTATTTT. Protein: CSIGQGSTDTQYF.

This clonotype has a handful of counts. The rearrangement joins TRBV28 to TRBJ2-6; TRBD1 aligns across 12 bases. CDR3 size: 18 residues. V gave up 9 bases and J gave up 2 bases; unmatched junction bases: 11. Germline CDR1 reads MDHEN; CDR2 reads SYDVKM. CDR3 protein: CASLLGGQGAPGANVLTF. As DNA, the CDR3 is TGTGCCAGTCTTTTAGGGGGACAGGGGGCGCCTGGGGCCAACGTCCTGACTTTC.

The chain recombines TRBV29-1 with TRBJ2-3, with D perhaps given as TRBD1 or TRBD2 (5 bases each). Germline lookup yields CDR1 SQVTM and CDR2 ANQGSEA. Trimming stripped 1 base from V and 2 bases from J, with 10 bases between. This CDR3 has 14 residues. The CDR3 DNA reads TGCAGCGTTGAAGTGGTCGGGGCCACAGATACGCAGTATTTT. As protein: CSVEVVGATDTQYF.

This chain joins TRBV4-2 and TRBJ2-7; 11 nucleotides match TRBD1. Germline V gene sequence: CDR1 LGHNA, CDR2 YNFKEQ. This CDR3 contains 15 residues. Unmatched junction bases numbered 6, after V lost 5 bases and J lost 3 bases. The chain's CDR3 is CASSLQGQGDYEQYF. The CDR3 DNA sequence: TGTGCCAGCAGCTTACAGGGACAGGGGGACTACGAGCAGTACTTC.

The chain links TRBV6-1 to TRBJ1-5; 9 positions match TRBD1. The germline V gene encodes CDR1 MNHNS and CDR2 SASEGT. The ends lost 6 bases at V and 5 bases at J; junction bases unmatched: 8. This CDR3 spans 15 amino acids. The CDR3 is CASRSKGQGYQPQHF. The CDR3 DNA reads as TGTGCCAGCAGATCTAAGGGACAGGGCTATCAGCCCCAGCATTTT.

This clonotype was counted ten times or more. The chain carries TRBV7-8 and TRBJ2-1, with 9 bases identical to TRBD1. The CDR3 runs 15 residues. The V segment lost 5 bases and the J segment 3 bases; nucleotides outside the gene matches: 5. Germline V gives CDR1 SGHVS, CDR2 FQNEAQ. CDR3: CASSRRDRDYNEQFF. The CDR3 coding sequence is TGTGCCAGCAGCCGTCGGGACAGGGACTACAATGAGCAGTTCTTC.

There are a few counts of this clonotype. The rearrangement links TRBV24-1 to TRBJ2-2; possible D gene TRBD1, 5 bases. V was pared by 7 bases and J by 7 bases, with 12 bases between. Looked up from germline, CDR1 is KGHDR and CDR2 is SFDVKD. This CDR3 is 13 amino acids long. CDR3 amino acids: CATRGVGGGELFF. The CDR3 DNA follows: TGTGCCACCAGAGGGGTTGGCGGCGGGGAGCTGTTTTTT.

V usage is TRBV3-1 and J usage is TRBJ2-2; possibly TRBD2 for D (5 bases). Trimming removed 7 bases at V and 1 base at J, with 13 bases between. The CDR3 extends over 15 amino acids. CDR1 and CDR2 (germline): LGHDT, YNNKEL (reference sequence). The CDR3 sequence is CASTRLAGNTGELFF. The DNA of the CDR3 is TGTGCCAGCACCCGGTTGGCGGGGAACACCGGGGAGCTGTTTTTT.

The rearrangement uses TRBV7-9 and TRBJ1-2; D is possibly TRBD1 (5 bases). Germline assignment: CDR1 SEHNR and CDR2 FQNEAQ (reference sequence). Trimming left V 4 bases short and J 8 bases short, with 23 bases between. This CDR3 has 16 amino acids. The CDR3 region has the DNA TGTGCCAGCAGCTCCCCGGGGGGGGTCTCAGATCGCGGCTACACCTTC. Its protein is CASSSPGGVSDRGYTF.

The rearrangement uses TRBV3-1 and TRBJ2-3; 12 bases line up with TRBD2. Germline V CDR1 and CDR2: LGHDT, YNNKEL (reference sequence). V gave up 8 bases and J gave up 9 bases; unmatched junction bases: 18. The CDR3 is made up of 17 amino acids. As DNA, the CDR3 is TGTGCCAGCTCCAAAGAGGCCTGGACTAGCGGGGTTAACACGCAGTATTTT. It encodes CASSKEAWTSGVNTQYF.

The CDR3: CSAISVSQETQYF. The CDR3 coding sequence is TGCAGTGCTATTTCAGTCTCCCAAGAGACCCAGTACTTC. The chain links TRBV20-1 to TRBJ2-5; D uncertain. V lost 4 bases and J 1 base, leaving 10 bases between the germline ends. This CDR3 contains 13 residues. Germline values: CDR1 DFQATT, CDR2 SNEGSKA (reference sequence).

The chain links TRBV12-3 or TRBV12-4 to TRBJ2-7; either TRBD1 or TRBD2 may supply D (5 bases each). The V end lost 5 bases, the J end lost 6 bases, and 20 bases lay between the germline ends. There are 15 residues in the CDR3. The CDR3 DNA reads TGTGCCAGCAGTCTCAGGGTGTCAGGGACCGGCGAGCAGTACTTC. Its translation: CASSLRVSGTGEQYF.

The sample holds many counts of this clonotype. The V and J genes are TRBV7-9 and TRBJ2-1; 7 bases agree with TRBD2. CDR1 is SEHNR, CDR2 FQNEAQ, per germline (reference sequence). Trimming at V came to 5 bases and at J to 10 bases, leaving 5 bases not matched to a gene. The CDR3 covers 12 residues. The CDR3: CASSPGGREQFF. CDR3 nucleotide sequence: TGTGCCAGCAGCCCCGGGGGGAGAGAGCAGTTCTTC.

This chain connects TRBV7-9 to TRBJ2-7; a possible D gene is TRBD2 (5 bases). The CDR3 length is 15 residues. Germline V gives CDR1 SEHNR, CDR2 FQNEAQ (reference sequence). V was clipped by 2 bases and J by 3 bases, with 14 bases between them. CDR3 nucleotide sequence: TGTGCCAGCAGCTTATCCCAGCGGCATTTCTACGAGCAGTACTTC. It specifies CASSLSQRHFYEQYF.

The table lists this clonotype with a few counts. The V call is TRBV3-1, the J call TRBJ1-5, with D perhaps matching TRBD1 (5 bases). CDR3 length: 16 amino acids. Germline CDR1 and CDR2: LGHDT and YNNKEL (reference sequence). Trimming shortened V by 6 bases and J by 6 bases, and 21 bases separated the two germline ends. The CDR3 DNA reads as TGTGCCAGCAGTCTGAGGGCCGGGGCCTTCCCTCAGCCCCAGCATTTT. It specifies CASSLRAGAFPQPQHF.

This clonotype has ten or more counts. The chain couples TRBV15 to TRBJ1-1; D not resolved. The CDR3 is 13 residues long. Germline-derived CDR1 and CDR2 are LNHNV and YYDKDF (reference sequence). Trimming stripped 1 base from V and 6 bases from J, with 9 bases between. CDR3 coding DNA: TGTGCCACCAGCAGAGCGACTCGACCTGAAGCTTTCTTT. It translates to CATSRATRPEAFF.

The rearrangement links TRBV4-3 to TRBJ1-4; D is uncertain. Germline CDR1 LGHNA, CDR2 YSLEER. The CDR3 is 16 residues long. V was trimmed by 0 bases and J by 3 bases, leaving 11 bases between them. CDR3 residues: CASSQDHSWANEKLFF. CDR3 in DNA: TGCGCCAGCAGCCAAGATCACAGTTGGGCTAATGAAAAACTGTTTTTT.

This clonotype has a handful of counts. The rearrangement uses TRBV5-1 and TRBJ2-4; D may be TRBD2 (5 bases). CDR3 length: 16 amino acids. CDR1 SGHRS and CDR2 YFSETQ come from the germline V gene. Trimming shortened V by 4 bases and J by 8 bases, and 22 bases separated the two germline ends. DNA for the CDR3: TGCGCCAGCAGCCTAGGCATGGGCTTTCCGAGGGACATTCAGTACTTC. Encoded protein: CASSLGMGFPRDIQYF.

In its sample, this clonotype was seen a few times. This sequence joins TRBV2 and TRBJ1-3; no definite D call. The germline V gene encodes CDR1 SNHLY and CDR2 FYNNEI. There are 15 residues in the CDR3. V lost 6 bases to trimming and J lost 0 bases, with 12 bases between them. CDR3 amino acids: CASRSEISSGNTIYF. CDR3 nucleotide sequence: TGTGCCAGCAGGTCGGAGATCAGCTCTGGAAACACCATATATTTT.

V usage is TRBV6-5 and J usage is TRBJ2-7, with D uncertain. Germline lookup yields CDR1 MNHEY and CDR2 SVGAGI. CDR3 length: 12 residues. Trimming shortened V by 6 bases and J by 1 base, and 7 bases separated the two germline ends. In DNA, the CDR3 is TGTGCCAGCAGCGATGTTTCCTACGAGCAGTACTTC. This translates into CASSDVSYEQYF.

This clonotype was detected many times. The chain employs TRBV6-5 and TRBJ2-3; 7 bases are a match to TRBD1. The germline gives CDR1 MNHEY, CDR2 SVGAGI. J was trimmed by 2 bases and V by 4 bases; bases with no gene match: 6. The CDR3 has 15 residues. CDR3 sequence (DNA): TGTGCCAGCAGTTCCCTGACAGGGAACACAGATACGCAGTATTTT. It specifies CASSSLTGNTDTQYF.

This clonotype has a handful of counts. The chain employs TRBV20-1 and TRBJ1-2, with 7 positions matching TRBD1. Trimming removed 3 bases from V and 8 bases from J; junction bases left unmatched: 6. The germline gives CDR1 DFQATT, CDR2 SNEGSKA (reference sequence). The CDR3 has 12 residues. The CDR3 is CSASSRTGGYTF. The CDR3 nucleotides are TGCAGTGCTAGTTCCCGGACAGGAGGCTACACCTTC.

The chain joins TRBV15 to TRBJ2-7, with a possible D match to TRBD2 (5 bases). Germline V CDR1 and CDR2: LNHNV, YYDKDF (reference sequence). This CDR3 has 16 residues. With 3 bases removed from V and 0 bases from J, the gap between germline ends came to 15 bases. CDR3 DNA sequence: TGTGCCACCAGCAGCGACGAAGCGGTTGACTCCTACGAGCAGTACTTC. Translation gives CATSSDEAVDSYEQYF.